Following are 15 T cell receptor beta chains from one sample sequenced in a study of cytomegalovirus exposure and HLA in healthy donors. Primers for the PCR totalled 60 Vbeta and 13 Jbeta. The repertoire was sequenced with immunoSEQ multiplex PCR; TCRdb's copy has only in-frame clones and lacks some. The sample lists tens of thousands of clones; around 78% were seen once. The sample was PBMCs. These receptors were taken from a man aged 50-60 years in good health and CMV-seronegative.

This chain links TRBV4-3 with TRBJ2-1, with 8 bases identical to TRBD1. Germline V lookup: CDR1 LGHNA, CDR2 YSLEER. Trimming cost V 1 base and J 3 bases; bases outside gene matches: 2. This CDR3 region has 15 residues. The CDR3 nucleotides read TGCGCCAGCAGCCAAGCCGGGACAGGCTACAATGAGCAGTTCTTC. It yields the protein CASSQAGTGYNEQFF.

The rearrangement links TRBV18 to TRBJ1-5; TRBD1 is a possible D gene (6 bases). Germline V gene lookup returns CDR1 KGHSH and CDR2 LQKENI. The CDR3 length is 12 residues. V dropped 5 bases and J dropped 6 bases, with 8 bases sitting between them. The CDR3 sequence: CASSGTPQPQHF. The CDR3 DNA is TGTGCCAGCTCAGGGACACCTCAGCCCCAGCATTTT.

This clone was seen a handful of times. The genes are TRBV6-1 and TRBJ1-2; 7 nucleotides line up with TRBD1. The V segment lost 2 bases and the J segment 2 bases; nucleotides outside the gene matches: 8. Germline CDR1 is MNHNS and CDR2 is SASEGT. The CDR3 has 16 residues. CDR3: CASSERDSPTNYGYTF. The CDR3 DNA follows: TGTGCCAGCAGTGAAAGGGACAGCCCCACGAACTATGGCTACACCTTC.

The chain is built from TRBV27 and TRBJ1-6; 7 nucleotides match TRBD1. After removal of 6 bases from V and 0 bases from J, the junction contained 8 bases not matched to a gene. Germline V gives CDR1 MNHEY, CDR2 SMNVEV (reference sequence). The CDR3 sequence is 17 residues long. For the CDR3, the DNA is TGTGCCAGCAGCGGCATAGGGGGCAGCTCCTATAATTCACCCCTCCACTTT. Encoded protein: CASSGIGGSSYNSPLHF.

The V call is TRBV5-6, the J call TRBJ2-5; maybe TRBD2 (5 bases). CDR3 length equals 15 residues. The germline V and J ends were trimmed by 4 bases and 5 bases, with 18 bases remaining between them. Germline CDR1 SGHDT, CDR2 YYEEEE. In DNA form, the CDR3 reads TGTGCCAGCAGCGTCCCGGGCCTTGGGAGCGAGACCCAGTACTTC. Its translation: CASSVPGLGSETQYF.

V usage is TRBV2 and J usage is TRBJ1-2; the D gene is possibly TRBD1 (5 bases). The germline V gene encodes CDR1 SNHLY and CDR2 FYNNEI. With 6 bases removed from V and 1 base from J, the gap between germline ends came to 12 bases. This CDR3 has 14 residues. The CDR3 nucleotides are TGTGCCAGCAGCAGGGCACAGATTAACTATGGCTACACCTTC. Its protein is CASSRAQINYGYTF.

This clone was observed a single time. V gene TRBV7-6 combines with J gene TRBJ1-3, with D possibly TRBD1 on 5 matching bases. Germline V gene data show CDR1 as SGHVS and CDR2 as FNYEAQ. This CDR3 is 14 amino acids long. V was clipped by 2 bases and J by 0 bases, with 5 bases between them. The CDR3 bases are TGTGCCAGCAGCTTAACAGGCTCTGGAAACACCATATATTTT. It translates to CASSLTGSGNTIYF.

The chain uses TRBV6-5 and TRBJ1-1; D might be TRBD1 (6 bases). Trimming pared 4 bases from V and 3 bases from J, leaving 15 bases between. In germline, CDR1 is MNHEY, CDR2 SVGAGI. The CDR3 totals 15 residues. The CDR3 coding sequence is TGTGCCAGCAGTTCGGGCTTCACAGGGTACACTGAAGCTTTCTTT. Translating gives CASSSGFTGYTEAFF.

This chain connects TRBV9 to TRBJ2-7, with TRBD2 as a possible D gene (7 bases). Per germline, CDR1 SGDLS and CDR2 YYNGEE. Trimming removed 4 bases from V and 1 base from J, with 18 bases in between. There are 16 residues in the CDR3. The CDR3 DNA is TGTGCCAGCAGCCCGCGCCCGCGGGGGCTGTCCTACGAGCAGTACTTC. Translated, it gives CASSPRPRGLSYEQYF.

This chain links TRBV28 with TRBJ1-2, with D tentatively TRBD1 (5 bases). In germline, CDR1 is MDHEN, CDR2 SYDVKM. V was trimmed by 7 bases and J by 7 bases, leaving 19 bases between them. This CDR3 region has 14 residues. For the CDR3, the DNA is TGTGCCAGCACCTTATCAGGGTCAGGAAGTGGCTACACCTTC. Amino acid sequence: CASTLSGSGSGYTF.

V usage is TRBV29-1 and J usage is TRBJ2-5, with a possible D match to TRBD2 (5 bases). Trimming stripped 7 bases from V and 5 bases from J, with 11 bases between. The CDR3 totals 11 residues. Per the germline V gene, CDR1 is SQVTM and CDR2 is ANQGSEA. The CDR3 loop is CSGGSGETQYF. CDR3 DNA sequence: TGCAGCGGAGGGTCCGGGGAGACCCAGTACTTC.

V is TRBV29-1 and J is TRBJ1-4; D remains ambiguous. Germline V gene lookup returns CDR1 SQVTM and CDR2 ANQGSEA. This CDR3 has 13 residues. Trimming took off 6 bases at V and 5 bases at J, with 13 bases between the two ends. CDR3 sequence reads: CSVEIWENEKLFF. CDR3 sequence (DNA): TGCAGCGTGGAAATATGGGAGAATGAAAAACTGTTTTTT.

This chain links TRBV7-8 with TRBJ1-1, with D possibly TRBD1 on 6 matching bases. Trimming left V 4 bases short and J 1 base short, with 13 bases between. Germline V CDR1 and CDR2: SGHVS, FQNEAQ. CDR3 size: 15 residues. The CDR3 loop reads CASSSWTDKNTEAFF. The CDR3 nucleotides read TGTGCCAGCAGCTCTTGGACAGATAAGAACACTGAAGCTTTCTTT.

The chain couples TRBV9 to TRBJ1-1; D not certain. The CDR3 length is 14 residues. Trimming took 4 bases from V and 2 from J, leaving 12 bases between them. Per the germline V gene, CDR1 is SGDLS and CDR2 is YYNGEE. The CDR3 is CASSPTRVNTEAFF. CDR3 DNA sequence: TGTGCCAGCAGCCCGACCCGGGTTAACACTGAAGCTTTCTTT.

The CDR3 sequence is CAWSVGGSTDTQYF. Written as DNA, the CDR3 is TGTGCCTGGAGTGTGGGAGGGTCCACAGATACGCAGTATTTT. This chain uses TRBV30 with TRBJ2-3; 7 bases map to TRBD2. Germline V gives CDR1 GTSNPN, CDR2 SVGIG (reference sequence). The V gene end was trimmed by 0 bases and the J gene end by 2 bases; junction bases not matched to a gene: 2. The CDR3 runs 14 residues.